This T cell receptor beta chain was captured in a study of OX40 agonist ivuxolimab in advanced cancers. Study-wide results and limits: At 0.1 to 3.0 mg/kg, CD4+ and CD8+ blood T cells expanded clonally by week 6. Partial responders at 0.1-3.0 mg/kg showed near-lowest clonal expansion. Averaged across samples, CD8+ T cells carried more expanded clones than CD4+ did.

Profiled with immunoSEQ multiplex PCR; TCRdb holds only in-frame clones, not every one. The sample has tens of thousands of clones; roughly 81% are singletons. As to this clone: Its antigen is as yet unknown.

CDR3 size: 14 residues. The germline V gene encodes CDR1 SGHRS and CDR2 YFSETQ. Trimming removed 1 base at V and 6 bases at J, with 10 bases between. The rearrangement uses TRBV5-1 and TRBJ1-4; the D is unclear. The input for sequencing was CD4+ or CD8+ T cells sorted from blood, taken in a trial of the OX40 agonist ivuxolimab. The receptor's source is an adult with an advanced solid tumor such as melanoma, head and neck, liver or kidney cancer. The DNA for the CDR3 is TGCGCCAGCAGCTTGTCGGACGGAGATGAAAAACTGTTTTTT. Residues: CASSLSDGDEKLFF.